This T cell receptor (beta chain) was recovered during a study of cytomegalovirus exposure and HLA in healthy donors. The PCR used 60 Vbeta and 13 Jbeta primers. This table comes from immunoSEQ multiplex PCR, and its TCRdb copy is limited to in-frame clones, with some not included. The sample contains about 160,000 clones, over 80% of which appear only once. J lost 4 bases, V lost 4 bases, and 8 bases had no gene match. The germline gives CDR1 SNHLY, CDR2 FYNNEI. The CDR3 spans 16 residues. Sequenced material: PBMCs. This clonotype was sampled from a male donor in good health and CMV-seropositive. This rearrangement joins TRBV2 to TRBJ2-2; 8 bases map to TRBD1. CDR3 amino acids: CASSVIRTGTTGELFF. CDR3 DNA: TGTGCCAGCAGTGTTATTCGGACAGGGACCACCGGGGAGCTGTTTTTT.